The clone carrying this T cell receptor (beta chain) was seen just once. Its specificity is not known. TCRdb's copy holds only in-frame clones and misses some; the assay was immunoSEQ multiplex PCR. The sample yields some 80,000 clones, about four fifths seen once. These data originate in a study of radiotherapy plus CTLA-4 blockade in lung cancer. For the study at large: Disease control was present in 30% to 40% of patients, and objective responses in roughly 17%. Study observations and caveats: Subsequent to radiotherapy plus ipilimumab, tumor-derived TCR clones underwent expansion in blood. Alongside interferon-beta, early blood T cell clone dynamics were reportedly the best predictor of response.

The CDR3 runs 14 residues. The germline V gene encodes CDR1 GTSNPN and CDR2 SVGIG (reference sequence). Trimming cost V 4 bases and J 4 bases; bases outside gene matches: 8. Focal radiation and CTLA-4 blockade (ipilimumab) were tested in chemo-refractory metastatic non-small-cell lung cancer patients. The chain links TRBV30 to TRBJ1-2; 8 positions match TRBD1. Here the sequenced sample was peripheral blood, taken from a patient treated with radiotherapy plus ipilimumab. The receptor's source is a human donor with non-small cell lung cancer whose response to radiotherapy plus ipilimumab could not be evaluated. Some clones in this sample may be carry-over from other donors' samples. The CDR3 DNA follows: TGTGCCTGGAAGGGGACAGGATTAATCTATGGCTACACCTTC. Its protein is CAWKGTGLIYGYTF. Looking up the rest from reference TRBV30 and TRBJ1-2 gives the full variable domain: SQTIHQWPATLVQPVGSPLSLECTVEGTSNPNLYWYRQAAGRGLQLLFYSVGIGQISSEVPQNLSASRPQDRQFILSSKKLLLSDSGFYLCAWKGTGLIYGYTFGSGTRLTVV.